This is a list of T cell receptor beta chains from one sample in a study of T cell responses to AZD1222 COVID-19 vaccine. The protocol was immunoSEQ multiplex PCR, while the TCRdb copy is restricted to in-frame clones and leaves out a portion. The sample has about 100,000 clones, about 88% seen once. This specimen consisted of peripheral blood, obtained on day 0 of AZD1222 vaccination. The receptors were sampled from an adult in good health. The CDR3 runs from the conserved cysteine through the conserved F or W. The D gene is left open where the match is weak. Some rows mark clone size as missing; the rest say once, few, many or name a class of expanded clone.

j_gene	abundance	v_gene	d_gene	CDR3aa	CDR3nt
TRBJ1-4	-	TRBV10-3	TRBD1	CAVAGGTNEKLFF	TGTGCCGTCGCAGGGGGGACTAATGAAAAACTGTTTTTT
TRBJ2-7	-	TRBV13	-	CASTLGAGPYEQYF	TGTGCCAGCACCCTAGGGGCGGGCCCCTACGAGCAGTACTTC
TRBJ2-1	-	TRBV9	TRBD1	CASSAPERDRTNNEQFF	TGTGCCAGCAGCGCCCCGGAGAGGGACAGGACCAACAATGAGCAGTTCTTC
TRBJ1-5	-	TRBV2	TRBD1	CASSRGTVTQPQHF	TGTGCCAGCAGTCGCGGGACAGTCACGCAGCCCCAGCATTTT
TRBJ2-7	-	TRBV7-8	-	CASSLGQATYEQYF	TGTGCCAGCAGCTTAGGACAGGCGACCTACGAGCAGTACTTC
TRBJ1-5	-	TRBV3-1/TRBV3-2	-	CASSQEGGQPQHF	TGTGCCAGCAGCCAAGAGGGCGGTCAGCCCCAGCATTTT
TRBJ1-4	-	TRBV5-1	-	CASSGGEINEKLFF	TGCGCCAGCTCCGGAGGGGAGATTAATGAAAAACTGTTTTTT
TRBJ1-2	-	TRBV5-1	-	CATQRDPGNYGYTF	TGCGCCACTCAACGGGACCCAGGCAACTATGGCTACACCTTC
TRBJ1-4	-	TRBV6-5	-	CASPRPPNEKLFF	TGTGCCAGCCCGAGACCTCCAAATGAAAAACTGTTTTTT
TRBJ1-1	-	TRBV12-3/TRBV12-4	-	CASRLKGGTEAFF	TGTGCCAGCAGACTAAAAGGGGGCACTGAAGCTTTCTTT
TRBJ2-3	-	TRBV19	-	CASSSGWLDTQYF	TGTGCCAGTAGTAGTGGCTGGTTAGATACGCAGTATTTT
TRBJ1-2	-	TRBV4-1	-	CASSQDGGGYGYTF	TGCGCCAGCAGCCAAGATGGGGGGGGCTATGGCTACACCTTC
TRBJ2-1	-	TRBV28	-	CASSVTVSYNEQFF	TGTGCCAGCAGTGTGACAGTATCCTACAATGAGCAGTTCTTC
TRBJ1-1	-	TRBV3-1/TRBV3-2	-	CASSPGVGVSVGTEAFF	TGTGCCAGCAGCCCCGGGGTAGGGGTATCGGTGGGCACTGAAGCTTTCTTT
TRBJ2-1	-	TRBV7-3	-	CASSSDPGNSYNEQFF	TGTGCCAGCAGCTCAGACCCCGGGAACTCCTACAATGAGCAGTTCTTC
TRBJ1-5	-	TRBV27	-	CASSHTGEGNQPQHF	TGTGCCAGCAGTCACACGGGGGAGGGCAATCAGCCCCAGCATTTT
TRBJ2-5	-	TRBV5-1	-	CASSLQETQYF	TGCGCCAGCAGCTTACAAGAGACCCAGTACTTC
TRBJ2-7	-	TRBV19	TRBD2	CASSSRRGGREQYF	TGTGCCAGTAGTAGTCGGCGGGGGGGTCGGGAGCAGTACTTC
TRBJ2-3	-	TRBV7-8	-	CASSLDRRGPTADTQYF	TGTGCCAGCAGCTTAGATCGGCGGGGCCCCACGGCAGATACGCAGTATTTT
TRBJ2-2	-	TRBV19	TRBD1	CASNYYRGFSSVGELFF	TGTGCCAGCAATTATTACAGGGGGTTCTCTTCTGTCGGGGAGCTGTTTTTT
TRBJ2-7	few	TRBV7-9	-	CASSLGTRDGSWQYF	TGTGCCAGCAGCCTCGGGACGCGGGACGGCTCTTGGCAGTACTTC
TRBJ1-5	-	TRBV5-1	-	CASSLGPAGASNQPQHF	TGCGCCAGCAGCTTGGGTCCGGCGGGAGCGAGCAATCAGCCCCAGCATTTT
TRBJ2-7	-	TRBV11-2	-	CASSSDRTSTMQYF	TGTGCCAGCAGCTCTGACAGGACCTCGACGATGCAGTACTTC
TRBJ2-7	-	TRBV29-1	-	CSAGEAGYEQYF	TGCAGCGCAGGCGAAGCCGGCTACGAGCAGTACTTC
TRBJ2-7	-	TRBV19	-	CASSIVGGVEQYF	TGTGCCAGTAGTATAGTCGGAGGTGTCGAGCAGTACTTC
TRBJ1-1	-	TRBV5-1	TRBD1	CASSSDYGTGQAFF	TGCGCCAGCAGCTCGGACTATGGGACAGGGCAAGCTTTCTTT
TRBJ1-2	once	TRBV2	-	CASTYRANYGYTF	TGTGCCAGCACTTACAGGGCCAACTATGGCTACACCTTC
TRBJ2-7	-	TRBV19	-	CASKPDGFYEQYF	TGTGCCAGTAAACCCGACGGGTTCTACGAGCAGTACTTC
TRBJ2-4	-	TRBV5-8	-	CASSLGGGSKNIQYF	TGTGCCAGCAGCTTGGGAGGTGGGAGCAAAAACATTCAGTACTTC
TRBJ1-1	-	TRBV6-1	TRBD1	CASSEAKFRTGYTEAFF	TGTGCCAGCAGTGAAGCAAAGTTCCGGACAGGGTACACTGAAGCTTTCTTT
TRBJ1-1	-	TRBV7-9	TRBD1	CASSLGQGSTEAFF	TGTGCCAGCAGCTTGGGACAGGGTAGCACTGAAGCTTTCTTT
TRBJ1-2	-	TRBV3-1/TRBV3-2	TRBD1	CASSQVTGGGSYTF	TGTGCCAGCAGCCAAGTTACAGGGGGCGGTAGCTACACCTTC
TRBJ1-1	-	TRBV10-3	-	CAISGQTNTEAFF	TGTGCCATCAGTGGACAGACGAACACTGAAGCTTTCTTT
TRBJ2-7	-	TRBV4-1	TRBD1	CASSQAGQTYEQYF	TGCGCCAGCAGCCAAGCGGGACAGACCTACGAGCAGTACTTC
TRBJ2-1	few	TRBV9	-	CASSVVQTQQFF	TGTGCCAGCAGCGTAGTGCAGACTCAGCAGTTCTTC
TRBJ1-1	few	TRBV5-1	-	CASSPDGYTEAFF	TGCGCCAGCAGCCCGGACGGATACACTGAAGCTTTCTTT
TRBJ2-1	-	TRBV5-1	TRBD2	CASTGLAGGPSGEQFF	TGCGCCAGCACTGGACTAGCGGGAGGGCCGAGTGGTGAGCAGTTCTTC
TRBJ1-6	-	TRBV19	TRBD1	CASSINRGENNSPLHF	TGTGCCAGTAGTATTAACAGGGGTGAAAATAATTCACCCCTCCACTTT
TRBJ1-3	-	TRBV5-1	-	CASSLRGLGSGNTIYF	TGCGCCAGCAGCTTGCGGGGGCTTGGTTCTGGAAACACCATATATTTT
TRBJ1-2	few	TRBV14	-	CASRGGLPQGTNYGYTF	TGTGCCAGCAGGGGCGGTTTACCGCAGGGAACTAACTATGGCTACACCTTC
TRBJ2-7	-	TRBV11-2	-	CASSLLVGAAGEQYF	TGTGCCAGCAGCTTATTGGTGGGGGCCGCGGGAGAGCAGTACTTC
TRBJ1-6	-	TRBV7-9	-	CASSPMDTLTDSPLHF	TGTGCCAGCAGCCCCATGGACACTCTCACGGATTCACCCCTCCACTTT
TRBJ2-7	-	TRBV6-4	-	CANKPRTPEDHEQYF	TGTGCCAACAAACCCCGGACCCCGGAAGACCACGAGCAGTACTTC
TRBJ2-3	-	TRBV7-2	TRBD1	CASSSTGTGRDTQYF	TGTGCCAGCAGCTCCACCGGGACAGGGAGAGATACGCAGTATTTT
TRBJ2-1	-	TRBV5-1	-	CASRPGHPRYEQFF	TGCGCCAGCAGACCGGGACACCCGAGGTATGAGCAGTTCTTC
TRBJ2-3	-	TRBV14	-	CASSPIPGETDTQYF	TGTGCCAGCAGCCCTATTCCGGGGGAAACAGATACGCAGTATTTT
TRBJ1-3	-	TRBV9	-	CASSAWGNTIYF	TGTGCCAGCAGCGCGTGGGGAAACACCATATATTTT
TRBJ2-1	-	TRBV19	TRBD1	CASSTGGSYNEQFF	TGTGCCAGTAGTACAGGGGGCTCCTACAATGAGCAGTTCTTC
TRBJ2-5	-	TRBV5-5	-	CASSLQQETQYF	TGTGCCAGCAGCTTACAACAAGAGACCCAGTACTTC
TRBJ1-2	-	TRBV9	-	CASSSGDSLDYGYTF	TGTGCCAGCAGTTCCGGGGACTCCCTAGACTATGGCTACACCTTC
TRBJ1-2	-	TRBV7-9	-	CASSLSWSYTF	TGTGCCAGCAGCTTATCTTGGAGCTACACCTTC
TRBJ2-7	-	TRBV11-2	-	CASSLGSWDEQYF	TGTGCCAGCAGCTTAGGGAGTTGGGACGAGCAGTACTTC